Described below is a single T cell receptor (beta chain) sequence and its context. Its target is not known. The V segment lost 6 bases and the J segment 1 base; nucleotides outside the gene matches: 2. CDR3 length: 14 amino acids. Per germline, CDR1 SQVTM and CDR2 ANQGSEA. The sample comes from a study of CD8 T cells in ankylosing spondylitis. Overall study findings and caveats: As reported, disease-linked clones showed significant enrichment in matched ankylosing spondylitis synovial fluid. Characteristic of ankylosing spondylitis blood, it appeared, was a TCR beta motif comprising eight highly homologous variants.

TCRdb reanalysed the 5' RACE reads using MiXCR and keeps one entry per CDR3 protein. The data hold 400,000 or so distinct CDR3 sequences, with about 25% observed a single time. Sequenced input: blood, either unsorted or a sorted T cell fraction (not recorded which). The rearrangement links TRBV29-1 to TRBJ2-2, with 10 bases matching TRBD2. The source of this sequence is a male donor with ankylosing spondylitis. The CDR3 is CSVGLAVNTGELFF. As DNA, the CDR3 is TGCAGCGTCGGACTAGCGGTGAACACCGGGGAGCTGTTTTTT.